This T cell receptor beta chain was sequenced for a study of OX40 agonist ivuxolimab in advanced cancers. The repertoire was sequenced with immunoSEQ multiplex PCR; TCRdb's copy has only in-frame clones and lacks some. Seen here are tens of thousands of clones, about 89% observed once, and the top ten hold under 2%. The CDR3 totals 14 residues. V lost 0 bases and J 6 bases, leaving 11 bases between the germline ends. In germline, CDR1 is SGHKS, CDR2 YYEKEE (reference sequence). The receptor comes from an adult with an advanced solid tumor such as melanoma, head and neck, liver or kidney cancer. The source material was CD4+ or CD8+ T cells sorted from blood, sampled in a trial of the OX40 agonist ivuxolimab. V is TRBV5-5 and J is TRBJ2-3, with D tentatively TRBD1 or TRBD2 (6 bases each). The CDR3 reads CASSLDGGWDTQYF. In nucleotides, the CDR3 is TGTGCCAGCAGCTTGGACGGGGGCTGGGATACGCAGTATTTT. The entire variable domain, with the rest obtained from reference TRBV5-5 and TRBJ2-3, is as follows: DAGVTQSPTHLIKTRGQQVTLRCSPISGHKSVSWYQQVLGQGPQFIFQYYEKEERGRGNFPDRFSARQFPNYSSELNVNALLLGDSALYLCASSLDGGWDTQYFGPGTRLTVL.